This TCR beta chain was recovered during a study of T cell changes during pregnancy in multiple sclerosis. The repertoire was sequenced with immunoSEQ multiplex PCR; TCRdb's copy has only in-frame clones and lacks some. The sample lists under 15,000 clones, 88% occurring once. CDR1 SNHLY and CDR2 FYNNEI come from the germline V gene. The CDR3 totals 12 residues. Trimming pared 8 bases from V and 7 bases from J, leaving 15 bases between. The chain joins TRBV2 to TRBJ2-7, with D unresolved. This TCR derives from a female donor in good health, enrolled as a control in a pregnancy study. Here the sequenced sample was CD8+ T cells from peripheral blood mononuclear cells, taken in the second trimester of pregnancy. CDR3 loop: CASAEEMMEQYF. The DNA for the CDR3 is TGTGCCAGCGCCGAGGAGATGATGGAGCAGTACTTC.